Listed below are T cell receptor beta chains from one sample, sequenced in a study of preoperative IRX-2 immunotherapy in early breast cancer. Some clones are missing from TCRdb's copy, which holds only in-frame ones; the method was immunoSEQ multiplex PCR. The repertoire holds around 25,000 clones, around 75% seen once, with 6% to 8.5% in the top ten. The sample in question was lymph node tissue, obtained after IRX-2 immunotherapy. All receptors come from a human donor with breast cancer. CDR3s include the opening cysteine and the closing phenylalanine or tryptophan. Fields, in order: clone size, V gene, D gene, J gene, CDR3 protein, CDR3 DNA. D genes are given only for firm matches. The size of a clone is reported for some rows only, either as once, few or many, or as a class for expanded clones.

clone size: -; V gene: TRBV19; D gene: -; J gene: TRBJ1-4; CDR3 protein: CASSTYSNPTTNEKLFF; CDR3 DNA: TGTGCCAGTAGTACATACTCCAACCCCACAACTAATGAAAAACTGTTTTTT
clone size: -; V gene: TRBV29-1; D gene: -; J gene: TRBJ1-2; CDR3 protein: CSVVLEGQFTYTF; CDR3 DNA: TGCAGCGTTGTCCTTGAGGGACAATTCACCTACACCTTC
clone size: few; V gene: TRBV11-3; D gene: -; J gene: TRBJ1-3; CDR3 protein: CASSLNRASGNTIYF; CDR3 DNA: TGTGCCAGCAGCTTGAACAGGGCTTCTGGAAACACCATATATTTT
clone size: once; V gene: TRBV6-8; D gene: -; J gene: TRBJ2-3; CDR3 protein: CASSFSTSGAQYF; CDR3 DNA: TGTGCCAGCAGTTTTTCCACTTCGGGGGCACAGTATTTT
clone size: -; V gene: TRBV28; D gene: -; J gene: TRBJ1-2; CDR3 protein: CASTSMGVIGYTF; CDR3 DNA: TGTGCCAGCACCTCTATGGGGGTTATTGGCTACACCTTC
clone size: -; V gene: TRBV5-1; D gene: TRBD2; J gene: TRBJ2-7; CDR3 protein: CASSLATGTTGSEQYF; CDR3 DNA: TGCGCCAGCAGCTTGGCTACCGGGACTACGGGTTCCGAGCAGTACTTC
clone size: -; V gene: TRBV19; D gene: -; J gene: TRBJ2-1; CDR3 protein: CASTPRPVTSSYNEQFF; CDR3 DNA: TGTGCCAGTACGCCCCGTCCTGTGACGAGCTCCTACAATGAGCAGTTCTTC
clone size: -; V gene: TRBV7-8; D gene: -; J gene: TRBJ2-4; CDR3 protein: CASTLPSVGIQYF; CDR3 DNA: TGTGCCAGCACCCTCCCTTCCGTTGGCATTCAGTACTTC
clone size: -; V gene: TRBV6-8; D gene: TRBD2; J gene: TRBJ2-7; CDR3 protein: CASSPSGSKGNYEQYF; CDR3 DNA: TGTGCCAGCAGCCCTAGCGGGAGTAAAGGAAATTACGAGCAGTACTTC
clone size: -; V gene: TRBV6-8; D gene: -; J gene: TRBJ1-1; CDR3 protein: CASSPSMGLNTEAFF; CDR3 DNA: TGTGCCAGCAGCCCGTCGATGGGGTTGAACACTGAAGCTTTCTTT
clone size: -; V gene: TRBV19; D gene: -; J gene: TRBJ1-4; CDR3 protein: CASSRKTGPTNEKLFF; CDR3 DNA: TGTGCCAGTAGTCGTAAAACAGGACCAACTAATGAAAAACTGTTTTTT
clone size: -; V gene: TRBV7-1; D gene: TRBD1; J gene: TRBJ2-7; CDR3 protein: CASSPRQGSSYEQYF; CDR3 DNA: TGTGCCAGCAGCCCGCGACAGGGGAGCTCCTACGAGCAGTACTTC
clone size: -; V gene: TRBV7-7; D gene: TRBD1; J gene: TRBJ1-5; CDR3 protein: CASSLFPGTVPNQPQHF; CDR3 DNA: TGTGCCAGCAGCTTATTCCCCGGGACAGTCCCTAATCAGCCCCAGCATTTT
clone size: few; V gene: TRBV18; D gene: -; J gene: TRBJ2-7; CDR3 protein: CASSPGGTYEQYF; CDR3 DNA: TGTGCCAGCTCACCGGGCGGGACCTACGAGCAGTACTTC
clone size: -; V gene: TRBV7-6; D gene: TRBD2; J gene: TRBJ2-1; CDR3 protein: CASSLSAWTSGSHDEQFF; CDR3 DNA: TGTGCCAGCAGCTTGTCGGCTTGGACTAGCGGGAGTCACGATGAGCAGTTCTTC
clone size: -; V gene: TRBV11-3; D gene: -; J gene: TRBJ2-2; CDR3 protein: CASRPDGSYTGELFF; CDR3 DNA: TGTGCCAGCAGGCCGGACGGGTCCTACACCGGGGAGCTGTTTTTT
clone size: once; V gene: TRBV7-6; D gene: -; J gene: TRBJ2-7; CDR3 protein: CASSLYGSPGFEDEQYF; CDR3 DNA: TGTGCCAGCAGCTTGTATGGGTCCCCAGGGTTCGAGGACGAGCAGTACTTC
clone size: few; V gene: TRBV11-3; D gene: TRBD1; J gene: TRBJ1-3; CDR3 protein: CASSLGLTGELTGNTIYF; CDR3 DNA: TGTGCCAGCAGCTTAGGTCTAACAGGGGAATTAACTGGAAACACCATATATTTT
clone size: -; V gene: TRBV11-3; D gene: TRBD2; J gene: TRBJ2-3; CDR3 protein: CASSQTLAGGLDTQYF; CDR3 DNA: TGTGCCAGCAGCCAAACCCTAGCGGGGGGGCTTGATACGCAGTATTTT
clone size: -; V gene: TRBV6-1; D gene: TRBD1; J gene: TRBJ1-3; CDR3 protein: CASSEGEPGQLYTIYF; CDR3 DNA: TGTGCCAGCAGTGAAGGGGAACCGGGACAGTTATACACCATATATTTT
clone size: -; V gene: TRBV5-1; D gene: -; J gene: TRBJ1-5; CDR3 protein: CASSLEGGGNQPQHF; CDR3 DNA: TGCGCCAGCAGCTTGGAGGGTGGAGGCAATCAGCCCCAGCATTTT
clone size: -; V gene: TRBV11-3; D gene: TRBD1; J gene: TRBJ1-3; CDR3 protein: CASSPGSGGGNTIYF; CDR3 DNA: TGTGCCAGCAGCCCCGGTTCAGGGGGAGGAAACACCATATATTTT
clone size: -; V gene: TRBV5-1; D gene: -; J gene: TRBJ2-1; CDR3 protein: CASGTLGGGLEQFF; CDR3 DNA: TGCGCCAGCGGGACCCTAGGGGGGGGACTTGAGCAGTTCTTC
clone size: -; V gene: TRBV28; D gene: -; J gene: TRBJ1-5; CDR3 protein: CASSPQGSGNQPQHF; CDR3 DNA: TGTGCCAGCAGTCCTCAGGGGAGCGGCAATCAGCCCCAGCATTTT
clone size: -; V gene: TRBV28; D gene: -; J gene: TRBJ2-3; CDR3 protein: CASGPWADTQYF; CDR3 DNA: TGTGCCAGCGGTCCATGGGCAGATACGCAGTATTTT
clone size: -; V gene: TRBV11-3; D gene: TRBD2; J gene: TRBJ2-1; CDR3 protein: CASSWTSGRAYNEQFF; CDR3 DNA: TGTGCCAGCAGCTGGACTAGCGGGAGGGCCTACAATGAGCAGTTCTTC
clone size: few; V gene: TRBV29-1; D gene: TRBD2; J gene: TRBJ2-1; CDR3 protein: CSVRTRPNEQFF; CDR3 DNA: TGCAGCGTGAGGACTAGACCCAATGAGCAGTTCTTC
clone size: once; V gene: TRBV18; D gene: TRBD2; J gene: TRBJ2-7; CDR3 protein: CASSPPGLAGADEQYF; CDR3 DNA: TGTGCCAGCTCACCACCGGGACTAGCGGGAGCCGACGAGCAGTACTTC
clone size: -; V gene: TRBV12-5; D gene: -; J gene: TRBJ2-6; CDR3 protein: CASGLGEPGANVLTF; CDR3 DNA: TGTGCTAGTGGTTTAGGGGAACCTGGGGCCAACGTCCTGACTTTC
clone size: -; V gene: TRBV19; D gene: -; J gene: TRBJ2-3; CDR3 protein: CASEGPFTDTQYF; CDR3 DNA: TGTGCCAGTGAAGGGCCATTCACAGATACGCAGTATTTT
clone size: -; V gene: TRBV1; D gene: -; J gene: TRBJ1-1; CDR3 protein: CASSQVVENTEAFF; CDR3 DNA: TGCGCCAGCAGCCAAGTGGTGGAGAACACTGAAGCTTTCTTT
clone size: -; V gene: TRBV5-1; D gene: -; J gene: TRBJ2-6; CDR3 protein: CASSSMNAGANVLTF; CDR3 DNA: TGCGCCAGCAGCTCCATGAATGCTGGGGCCAACGTCCTGACTTTC
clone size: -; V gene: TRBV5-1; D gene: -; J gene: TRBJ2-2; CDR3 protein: CASSSREPNTGELFF; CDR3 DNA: TGCGCCAGCAGCTCCCGGGAGCCTAACACCGGGGAGCTGTTTTTT
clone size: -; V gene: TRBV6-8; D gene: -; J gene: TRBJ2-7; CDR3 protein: CAIQGGARNEQYF; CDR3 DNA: TGTGCCATTCAAGGGGGGGCAAGGAACGAGCAGTACTTC
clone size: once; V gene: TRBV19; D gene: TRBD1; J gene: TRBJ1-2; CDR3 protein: CASSPGQGLPYTF; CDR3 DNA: TGTGCCAGTAGTCCGGGACAGGGCTTACCTTACACCTTC
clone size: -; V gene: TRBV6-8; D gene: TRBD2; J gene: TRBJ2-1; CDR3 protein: CAISGLAGEAEQFF; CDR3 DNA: TGTGCCATCAGTGGTCTAGCGGGAGAAGCTGAGCAGTTCTTC
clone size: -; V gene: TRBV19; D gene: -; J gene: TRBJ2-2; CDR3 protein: CASSIDVRVGGELFF; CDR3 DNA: TGTGCCAGTAGTATAGATGTAAGGGTTGGCGGGGAGCTGTTTTTT
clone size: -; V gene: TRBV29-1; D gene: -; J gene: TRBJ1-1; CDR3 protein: CSVGPGMNTEAFF; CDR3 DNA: TGCAGCGTTGGACCAGGAATGAACACTGAAGCTTTCTTT
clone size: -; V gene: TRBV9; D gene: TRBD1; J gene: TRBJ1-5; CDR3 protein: CASSQGVGQPQHF; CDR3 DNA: TGTGCCAGCAGCCAGGGGGTAGGGCAGCCCCAGCATTTT
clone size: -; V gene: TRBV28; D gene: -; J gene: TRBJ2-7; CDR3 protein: CASSSPTGGAGVLYEQYF; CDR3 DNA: TGTGCCAGCAGTTCGCCGACAGGGGGAGCGGGAGTACTCTACGAGCAGTACTTC
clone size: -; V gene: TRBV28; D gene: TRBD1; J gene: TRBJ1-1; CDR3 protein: CASSSDRGGGTEAFF; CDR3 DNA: TGTGCCAGCAGTTCCGACAGGGGAGGGGGTACTGAAGCTTTCTTT
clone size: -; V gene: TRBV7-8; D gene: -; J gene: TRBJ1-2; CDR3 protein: CASSLGTGGGYGYTF; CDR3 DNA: TGTGCCAGCAGCTTAGGTACAGGCGGAGGCTATGGCTACACCTTC
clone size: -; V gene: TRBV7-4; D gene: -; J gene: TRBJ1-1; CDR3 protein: CASSSNSNTEAFF; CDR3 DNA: TGTGCCAGCAGCTCTAACTCGAACACTGAAGCTTTCTTT
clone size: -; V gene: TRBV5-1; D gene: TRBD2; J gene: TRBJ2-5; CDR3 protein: CASSLEGTSVRETQYF; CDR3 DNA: TGCGCCAGCAGCTTGGAGGGGACTAGCGTCCGAGAGACCCAGTACTTC
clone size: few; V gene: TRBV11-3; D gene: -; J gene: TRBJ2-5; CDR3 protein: CASSLGEKGRTKETQYF; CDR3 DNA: TGTGCCAGCAGCTTAGGGGAGAAGGGACGGACGAAGGAGACCCAGTACTTC
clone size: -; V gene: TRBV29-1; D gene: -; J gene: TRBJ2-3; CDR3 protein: CSAAFPLFAVSTDTQYF; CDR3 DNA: TGCAGCGCGGCTTTCCCATTGTTTGCAGTCAGCACAGATACGCAGTATTTT
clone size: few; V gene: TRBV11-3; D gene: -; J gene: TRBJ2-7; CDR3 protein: CASSQSRGTAEQYF; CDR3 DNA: TGTGCCAGCAGCCAGAGTCGTGGGACGGCCGAGCAGTACTTC
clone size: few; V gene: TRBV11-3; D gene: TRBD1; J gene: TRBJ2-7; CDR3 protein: CASSEAGTGDYEQYF; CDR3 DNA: TGTGCCAGCAGCGAGGCTGGGACAGGGGACTACGAGCAGTACTTC
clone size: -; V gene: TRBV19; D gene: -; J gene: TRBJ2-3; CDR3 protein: CASSPGGRGIDTQYF; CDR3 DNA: TGTGCCAGTAGTCCCGGTGGCAGGGGTATAGATACGCAGTATTTT
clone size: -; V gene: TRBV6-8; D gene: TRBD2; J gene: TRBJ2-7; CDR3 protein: CASSYSSSGSYEQYF; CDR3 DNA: TGTGCCAGCAGTTACTCTTCTAGCGGGAGTTACGAGCAGTACTTC
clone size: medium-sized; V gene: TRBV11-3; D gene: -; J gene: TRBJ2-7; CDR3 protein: CASREGERWGHEQYF; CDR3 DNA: TGTGCCAGCAGGGAAGGGGAACGGTGGGGCCACGAGCAGTACTTC
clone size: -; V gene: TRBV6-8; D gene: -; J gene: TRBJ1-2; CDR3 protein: CASSPGPANYGYTF; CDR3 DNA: TGTGCCAGCAGCCCAGGTCCGGCTAACTATGGCTACACCTTC
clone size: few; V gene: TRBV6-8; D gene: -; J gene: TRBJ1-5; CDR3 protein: CASSLGGVAQPQHF; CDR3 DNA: TGTGCCAGCAGTTTGGGGGGGGTCGCTCAGCCCCAGCATTTT
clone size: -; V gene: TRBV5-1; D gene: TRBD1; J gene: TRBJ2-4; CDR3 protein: CASSLTGGSAKNIQYF; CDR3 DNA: TGCGCCAGCAGCCTAACAGGGGGCTCCGCCAAAAACATTCAGTACTTC